The source of this TCR beta chain is a study of T cell repertoires in cytomegalovirus infection. Study-wide background: The public TCR beta signatures pointed to both CMV infection and matching HLA type.

The table lists this clonotype with many counts. Its antigen is as yet unknown. With 8 bases removed from V and 6 bases from J, the gap between germline ends came to 9 bases. CDR1 is MGHRA, CDR2 YSYEKL, per germline. CDR3 length: 11 residues. TCRdb reanalysed the reads using MiXCR and keeps one entry per CDR3 protein. The table shows about 920,000 distinct CDR3 sequences, with around 32% occurring only once. This sequence originates from a human donor in good health (CMV status not recorded). Some clones in this sample may be carry-over from other donors' samples. The chain couples TRBV4-1 to TRBJ2-3, with D unclear. The sample here was cultured CD8+ T cells from PBMCs, taken from culture after CMV antigen stimulation. The CDR3: CASFGADTQYF. Here the CDR3 DNA reads TGCGCCAGCTTTGGAGCGGATACGCAGTATTTT.